Sequencing of this T cell receptor beta chain was carried out in a study of blood T cell repertoires in COVID-19. Here immunoSEQ multiplex PCR was the method, and the copy in TCRdb shows in-frame clones only, minus some. The sample has fewer than 80,000 clones; around 74% are singletons. The CDR3 has 15 amino acids. The germline V and J ends were trimmed by 2 bases and 5 bases, with 15 bases remaining between them. Germline CDR1 and CDR2: MGHDK and SYGVNS. This TCR derives from a woman older than 75 with active or convalescent COVID-19. Sequencing was done on a sample of peripheral blood. J is TRBJ2-5 and V is TRBV25-1; D remains ambiguous. The CDR3 coding sequence is TGTGCCAGCAGTGAAAAAGTGGCTGTTTACGAGACCCAGTACTTC. Encoded protein: CASSEKVAVYETQYF.